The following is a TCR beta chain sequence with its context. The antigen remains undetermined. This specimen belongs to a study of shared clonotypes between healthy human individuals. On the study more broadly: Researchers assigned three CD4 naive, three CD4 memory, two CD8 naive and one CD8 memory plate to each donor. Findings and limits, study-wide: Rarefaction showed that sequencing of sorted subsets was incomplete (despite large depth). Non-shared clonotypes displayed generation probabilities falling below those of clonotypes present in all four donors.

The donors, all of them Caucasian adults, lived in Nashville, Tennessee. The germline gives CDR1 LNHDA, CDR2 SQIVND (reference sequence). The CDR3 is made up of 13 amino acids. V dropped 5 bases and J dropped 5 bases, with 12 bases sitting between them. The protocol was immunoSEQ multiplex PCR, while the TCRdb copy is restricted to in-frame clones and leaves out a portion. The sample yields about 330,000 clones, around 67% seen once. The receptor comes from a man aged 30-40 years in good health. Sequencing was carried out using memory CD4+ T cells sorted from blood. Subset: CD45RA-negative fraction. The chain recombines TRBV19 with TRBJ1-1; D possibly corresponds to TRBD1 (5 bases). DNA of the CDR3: TGTGCCAGTAGTTCGATGGGGGGAACTGAAGCTTTCTTT. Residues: CASSSMGGTEAFF.